This is a list of T cell receptor beta chains from one sample in a study of blood T cell repertoires in COVID-19. Measured with immunoSEQ multiplex PCR; TCRdb has only the in-frame clones, and not every one. This sample yields 300,000 to 350,000 clones, of which 89% are seen a single time; 3.5% to 4% belongs to the top ten. The material sequenced was peripheral blood. The receptors originated from a woman aged 55 to 70 with COVID-19, enrolled during active disease. The CDR3 runs from the conserved cysteine through the conserved F or W. A D gene is named only where the DNA matches it firmly. Clone sizes are given selectively: once, few, many, or a class where the clone is expanded.

size | D | J | V | DNA | CDR3
- | - | TRBJ1-2 | TRBV4-2 | TGTGCCAGCAGCCATGTATCAGCGGGGGACGGATATGGCTACACCTTC | CASSHVSAGDGYGYTF
- | - | TRBJ1-4 | TRBV6-6 | TGTGCCAGCAGCTTAGACAGCCTGAATGAAAAACTGTTTTTT | CASSLDSLNEKLFF
once | - | TRBJ2-5 | TRBV5-4 | TGTGCCAGCAGCTTACAGGGTCAGCAAGAGACCCAGTACTTC | CASSLQGQQETQYF
- | TRBD1 | TRBJ1-2 | TRBV5-1 | TGCGCCAGCAGCTTGCCTCGACAGGGGGCGGGCGGCTACACCTTC | CASSLPRQGAGGYTF
- | - | TRBJ1-2 | TRBV18 | TGTGCCAGCTCACCGAGGGCAGTGGGTGGCTACACCTTC | CASSPRAVGGYTF
- | - | TRBJ1-4 | TRBV7-9 | TGTGCCAGCAGCCCCGACGGGAGCACTAATGAAAAACTGTTTTTT | CASSPDGSTNEKLFF
- | - | TRBJ1-4 | TRBV6-6 | TGTGCCAGCAGTCCTCGGACAAGGTCGACAACTAATGAAAAACTGTTTTTT | CASSPRTRSTTNEKLFF
- | - | TRBJ1-2 | TRBV28 | TGTGCCAGCAGTTTAATGCTAAATCGGGGCTACACCTTC | CASSLMLNRGYTF
- | TRBD1 | TRBJ1-1 | TRBV7-6 | TGTGCCAGCAGCAGTGGACAGGGAAGGTCTGAAGCTTTCTTT | CASSSGQGRSEAFF
once | TRBD2 | TRBJ2-3 | TRBV9 | TGTGCCAGCAGCGATCGGACTAGCGGGGGGGCCAAGGATACGCAGTATTTT | CASSDRTSGGAKDTQYF
- | - | TRBJ1-1 | TRBV12-3/TRBV12-4 | TGTGCCAGCAGTTTGACAGCGAACACTGAAGCTTTCTTT | CASSLTANTEAFF
- | TRBD1 | TRBJ1-1 | TRBV2 | TGTGCCAGCACGGACAGGGCGGCTCTGGGAGCTTTCTTT | CASTDRAALGAFF
- | - | TRBJ1-3 | TRBV5-8 | TGTGCCAGCAGCTTGGGACGAGGCCCGGATGGAAACACCATATATTTT | CASSLGRGPDGNTIYF
- | - | TRBJ1-6 | TRBV7-2 | TGTGCCAGCAGCCCCTGGGATTCAGGGAAATCACCCCTCCACTTT | CASSPWDSGKSPLHF
- | TRBD1 | TRBJ1-4 | TRBV5-1 | TGCGCCAGCAGCTCCGGGACAGAATATGAAAAACTGTTTTTT | CASSSGTEYEKLFF
- | - | TRBJ1-6 | TRBV27 | TGTGCCAGCAGCGGATCACAGGGCAGGGGTTCACCCCTCCACTTT | CASSGSQGRGSPLHF
- | - | TRBJ2-3 | TRBV7-8 | TGTGCCAGCGCTCTGGCAACAGGGAAATATTTT | CASALATGKYF
- | TRBD1 | TRBJ1-2 | TRBV5-1 | TGCGCCAGCAGAGCCGGGGACAGGGTAAATGGCTACACCTTC | CASRAGDRVNGYTF
few | - | TRBJ1-5 | TRBV30 | TGTGCCTGGAGTCAGGGCCTAAGCAATCAGCCCCAGCATTTT | CAWSQGLSNQPQHF
- | TRBD1 | TRBJ1-2 | TRBV18 | TGTGCCAGCTCACCTTCGAAAGGGGGCGATGGCTACACCTTC | CASSPSKGGDGYTF
- | - | TRBJ2-2 | TRBV7-9 | TGTGCCAGCGGGGAGACAGGCCCTACCGGGGAGCTGTTTTTT | CASGETGPTGELFF
- | TRBD1 | TRBJ1-4 | TRBV18 | TGTGCCAGCTCACCAGCACAGGGGGGTGAAAAACTGTTTTTT | CASSPAQGGEKLFF
- | TRBD1 | TRBJ1-1 | TRBV4-2 | TGTGCCAGCAGCCATTCCGGGACAGATACAATTGAAGCTTTCTTT | CASSHSGTDTIEAFF
once | - | TRBJ1-1 | TRBV9 | TGTGCCAGCAGCGTAGGTGGAGGAGTTAACACTGAAGCTTTCTTT | CASSVGGGVNTEAFF
- | TRBD1 | TRBJ2-3 | TRBV9 | TGTGCCAGCAGCGTAGCGGGACAGAAAATTTTT | CASSVAGQKIF
- | - | TRBJ1-2 | TRBV18 | TGTGCCAGCTCACCCACACCCGGAGCAAACTATGGCTACACCTTC | CASSPTPGANYGYTF
- | - | TRBJ1-2 | TRBV6-6 | TGTGCCAGCACGGACACCACTAACTATGGCTACACCTTC | CASTDTTNYGYTF
- | TRBD2 | TRBJ2-3 | TRBV10-3 | TGTGCCATCCGCAGCGGGGGACAAGGCACAGATACGCAGTATTTT | CAIRSGGQGTDTQYF
- | - | TRBJ1-2 | TRBV25-1 | TGTGCCAGCAGTGAACGGGGGGCGGCCTATGGCTACACCTTC | CASSERGAAYGYTF
- | - | TRBJ1-1 | TRBV28 | TGTGCCAGCAGTTCCTCGCAAACAGGGAACACTGAAGCTTTCTTT | CASSSSQTGNTEAFF
- | - | TRBJ1-6 | TRBV2 | TGTGCCAGCAGTGACACAGGGATGAGTAATTCACCCCTCCACTTT | CASSDTGMSNSPLHF
- | TRBD1 | TRBJ1-2 | TRBV5-4 | TGTGCCAGCAGCCAAGGACAGGGTAGAGGTGGCTACACCTTC | CASSQGQGRGGYTF
- | TRBD1 | TRBJ2-7 | TRBV3-1/TRBV3-2 | TGTGCCAGCAGCCAAGGATTTCAGGGGGCCTACGAGCAGTACTTC | CASSQGFQGAYEQYF